This T cell receptor beta chain was captured in a study of patients and donors after allogeneic stem cell transplantation. MiXCR, applied by TCRdb to the RT-PCR reads, yields one record per CDR3 protein. The sample lists 390,000 or so distinct CDR3 sequences, around 16% occurring once. CDR1 and CDR2 from the germline V gene are KGHDR and SFDVKD. V lost 7 bases and J 8 bases, leaving 10 bases between the germline ends. The CDR3 length is 11 residues. This receptor was taken from a human donor who was either an allogeneic HSCT recipient or a stem cell or donor lymphocyte infusion donor (not recorded which). It is not recorded whose cells these are; they may come from a transplant donor. Specimen: blood, either unsorted or a sorted T cell fraction (not recorded which). V is TRBV24-1 and J is TRBJ1-1; D perhaps matches TRBD1 (6 bases). In DNA, the CDR3 is TGTGCCACCAGACAGGGAACCGAAGCTTTCTTT. Translated, it gives CATRQGTEAFF.